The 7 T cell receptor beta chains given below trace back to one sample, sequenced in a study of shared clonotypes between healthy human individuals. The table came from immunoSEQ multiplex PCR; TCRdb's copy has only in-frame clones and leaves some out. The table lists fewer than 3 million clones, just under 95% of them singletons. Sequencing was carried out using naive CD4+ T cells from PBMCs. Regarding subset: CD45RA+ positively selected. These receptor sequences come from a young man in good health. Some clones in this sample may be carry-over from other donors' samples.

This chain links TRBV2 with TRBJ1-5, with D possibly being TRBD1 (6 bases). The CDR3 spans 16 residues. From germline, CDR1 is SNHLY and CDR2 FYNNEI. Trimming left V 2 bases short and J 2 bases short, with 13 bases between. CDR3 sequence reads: CASSERRAGGNQPQHF. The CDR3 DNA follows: TGTGCCAGCAGTGAAAGGAGGGCAGGGGGCAATCAGCCCCAGCATTTT.

CDR3 bases: TGTGCCAGTAGGAATGACAGGGCTGGTCAGCCCCAGCATTTT. Residues: CASRNDRAGQPQHF. V gene TRBV19 combines with J gene TRBJ1-5; 7 bases match TRBD1. Germline V gene lookup returns CDR1 LNHDA and CDR2 SQIVND (reference sequence). There are 14 residues in the CDR3. The J segment lost 6 bases and the V segment lost 6 bases, leaving 8 bases of the junction unmatched.

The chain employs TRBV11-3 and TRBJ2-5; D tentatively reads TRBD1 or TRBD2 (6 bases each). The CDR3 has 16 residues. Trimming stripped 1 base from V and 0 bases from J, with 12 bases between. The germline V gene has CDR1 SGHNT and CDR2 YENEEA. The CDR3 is CASSLVGGGNQETQYF. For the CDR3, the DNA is TGTGCCAGCAGCTTAGTAGGGGGAGGCAACCAAGAGACCCAGTACTTC.

Written as DNA, the CDR3 is TGTGCCAGCATCAGGTCCGGGGCTAGCGGGAGCGAAAGGGAGCTGTTTTTT. It yields the protein CASIRSGASGSERELFF. The rearrangement joins TRBV28 to TRBJ2-2, with TRBD2 matching over 10 bases. The CDR3 is 17 residues long. Trimming at V came to 7 bases and at J to 9 bases, leaving 17 bases not matched to a gene. CDR1 is MDHEN, CDR2 SYDVKM, per germline.

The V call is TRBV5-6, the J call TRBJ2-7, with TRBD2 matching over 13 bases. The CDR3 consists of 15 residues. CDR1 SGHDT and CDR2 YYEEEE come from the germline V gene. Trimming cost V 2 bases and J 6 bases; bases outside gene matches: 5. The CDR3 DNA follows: TGTGCCAGCAGCTTACTAGCGGGAGGGCCGGGCGAGCAGTACTTC. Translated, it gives CASSLLAGGPGEQYF.

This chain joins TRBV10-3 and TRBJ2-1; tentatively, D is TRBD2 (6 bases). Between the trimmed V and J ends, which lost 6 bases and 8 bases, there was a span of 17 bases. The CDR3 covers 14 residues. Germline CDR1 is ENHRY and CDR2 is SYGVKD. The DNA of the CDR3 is TGTGCCATCAGCCGGGACTCCCCGGGTGATGAGCAGTTCTTC. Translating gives CAISRDSPGDEQFF.

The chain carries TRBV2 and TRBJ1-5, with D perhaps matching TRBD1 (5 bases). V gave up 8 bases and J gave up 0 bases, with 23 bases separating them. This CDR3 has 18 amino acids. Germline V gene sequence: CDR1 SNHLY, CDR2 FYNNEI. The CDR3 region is CASRAGQTPRGSNQPQHF. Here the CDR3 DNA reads TGTGCCAGCCGGGCGGGGCAGACTCCCCGGGGTAGCAATCAGCCCCAGCATTTT.